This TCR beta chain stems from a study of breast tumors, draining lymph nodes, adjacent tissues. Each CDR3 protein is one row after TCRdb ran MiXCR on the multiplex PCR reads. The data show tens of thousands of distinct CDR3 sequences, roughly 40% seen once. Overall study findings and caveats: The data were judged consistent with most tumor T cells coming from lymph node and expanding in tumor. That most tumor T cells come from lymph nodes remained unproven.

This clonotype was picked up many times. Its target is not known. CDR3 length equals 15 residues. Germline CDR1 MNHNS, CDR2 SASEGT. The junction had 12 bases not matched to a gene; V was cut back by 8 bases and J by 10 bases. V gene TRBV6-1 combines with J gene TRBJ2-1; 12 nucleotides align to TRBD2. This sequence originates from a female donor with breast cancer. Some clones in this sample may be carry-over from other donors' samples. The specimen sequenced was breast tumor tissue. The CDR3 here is CASFTRLAGVGEQFF. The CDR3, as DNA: TGTGCCAGCTTTACGCGACTAGCGGGAGTGGGAGAGCAGTTCTTC.